The source of this T cell receptor beta chain is a study of pediatric ulcerative colitis. Rectal tissue came from one to two pinch biopsies taken at colonoscopy. Data came from immunoSEQ multiplex PCR; TCRdb stores just in-frame clones and leaves some out. The sample yields fewer than 25,000 clones, 71% seen once. The germline V gene has CDR1 SGHAT and CDR2 FQDESV (reference sequence). The CDR3 is made up of 14 amino acids. V lost 5 bases to trimming and J lost 5 bases, with 15 bases between them. The TCR sequence derives from a boy younger than 18 with severe ulcerative colitis. Specimen: gut tissue. The rearrangement uses TRBV11-1 and TRBJ2-5; D unclear. The CDR3 nucleotides are TGTGCCAGCAGCCCCTGGGGTGATGGGGAGACCCAGTACTTC. Translated, it gives CASSPWGDGETQYF. Complete variable domain (other parts from reference TRBV11-1 and TRBJ2-5): EAEVAQSPRYKITEKSQAVAFWCDPISGHATLYWYRQILGQGPELLVQFQDESVVDDSQLPKDRFSAERLKGVDSTLKIQPAELGDSAMYLCASSPWGDGETQYFGPGTRLLVL.